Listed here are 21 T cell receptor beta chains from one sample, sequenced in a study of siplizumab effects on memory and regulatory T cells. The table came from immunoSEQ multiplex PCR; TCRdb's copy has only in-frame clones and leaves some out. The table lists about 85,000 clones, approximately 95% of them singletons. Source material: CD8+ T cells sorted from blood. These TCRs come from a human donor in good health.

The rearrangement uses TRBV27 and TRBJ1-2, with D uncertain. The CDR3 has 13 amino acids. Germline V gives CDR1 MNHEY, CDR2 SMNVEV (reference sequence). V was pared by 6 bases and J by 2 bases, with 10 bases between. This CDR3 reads CASSPGPNYGYTF. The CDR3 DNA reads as TGTGCCAGCAGCCCCGGGCCGAACTATGGCTACACCTTC.

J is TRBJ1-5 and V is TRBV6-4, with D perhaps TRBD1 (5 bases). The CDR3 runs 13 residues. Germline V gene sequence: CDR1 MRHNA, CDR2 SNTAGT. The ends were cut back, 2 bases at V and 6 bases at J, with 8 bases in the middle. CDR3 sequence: CASSDGGGQPQHF. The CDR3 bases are TGTGCCAGCAGTGACGGGGGGGGTCAGCCCCAGCATTTT.

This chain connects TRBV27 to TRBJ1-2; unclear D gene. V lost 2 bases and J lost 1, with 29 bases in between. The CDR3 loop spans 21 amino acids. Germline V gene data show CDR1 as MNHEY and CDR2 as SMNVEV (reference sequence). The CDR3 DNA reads TGTGCCAGCAGTTTAAAGGGAACCCACACGAATCCCGCTTTAGTTAACTATGGCTACACCTTC. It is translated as CASSLKGTHTNPALVNYGYTF.

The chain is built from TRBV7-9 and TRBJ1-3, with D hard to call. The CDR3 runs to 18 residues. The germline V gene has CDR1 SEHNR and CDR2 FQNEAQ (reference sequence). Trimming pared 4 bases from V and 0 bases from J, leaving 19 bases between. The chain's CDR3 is CASSSRRDEASSGNTIYF. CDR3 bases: TGTGCCAGCAGCTCCCGACGAGACGAGGCCAGCTCTGGAAACACCATATATTTT. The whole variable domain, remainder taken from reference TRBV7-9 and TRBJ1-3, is DTGVSQNPRHKITKRGQNVTFRCDPISEHNRLYWYRQTLGQGPEFLTYFQNEAQLEKSRLLSDRFSAERPKGSFSTLEIQRTEQGDSAMYLCASSSRRDEASSGNTIYFGEGSWLTVV.

The CDR3 loop is CASSLDRGPPGETQYF. The CDR3 nucleotides read TGTGCCAGCAGCCTCGACAGGGGACCCCCGGGGGAGACCCAGTACTTC. The chain couples TRBV5-6 to TRBJ2-5, with TRBD1 identical over 8 bases. Germline assignment: CDR1 SGHDT and CDR2 YYEEEE. This CDR3 has 16 amino acids. J lost 5 bases, V lost 4 bases, and 13 bases had no gene match.

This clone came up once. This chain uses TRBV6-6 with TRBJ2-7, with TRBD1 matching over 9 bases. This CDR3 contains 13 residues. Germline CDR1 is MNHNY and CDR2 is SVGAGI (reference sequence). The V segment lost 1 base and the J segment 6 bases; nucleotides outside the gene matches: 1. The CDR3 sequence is CASSYLGQGEQYF. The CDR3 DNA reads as TGTGCCAGCAGTTACTTGGGACAGGGCGAGCAGTACTTC.

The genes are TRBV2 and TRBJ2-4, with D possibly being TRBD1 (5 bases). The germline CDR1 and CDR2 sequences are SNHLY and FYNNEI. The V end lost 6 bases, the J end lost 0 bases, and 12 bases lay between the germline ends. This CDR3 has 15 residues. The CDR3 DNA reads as TGTGCCAGCAGGACCCCAGGGATAGCCAAAAACATTCAGTACTTC. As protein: CASRTPGIAKNIQYF.

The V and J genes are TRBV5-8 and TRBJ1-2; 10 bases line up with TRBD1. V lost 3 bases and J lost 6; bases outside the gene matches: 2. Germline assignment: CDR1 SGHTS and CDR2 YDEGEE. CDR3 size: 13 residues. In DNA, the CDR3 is TGTGCCAGCAGCTGGGACAGGGGTGATGGCTACACCTTC. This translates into CASSWDRGDGYTF.

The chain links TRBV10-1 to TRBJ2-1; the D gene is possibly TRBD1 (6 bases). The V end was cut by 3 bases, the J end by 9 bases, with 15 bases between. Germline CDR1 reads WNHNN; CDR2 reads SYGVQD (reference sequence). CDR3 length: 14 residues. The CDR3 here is CASSDGGSDSEQFF. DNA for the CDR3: TGCGCCAGCAGTGATGGGGGCTCGGACAGTGAGCAGTTCTTC.

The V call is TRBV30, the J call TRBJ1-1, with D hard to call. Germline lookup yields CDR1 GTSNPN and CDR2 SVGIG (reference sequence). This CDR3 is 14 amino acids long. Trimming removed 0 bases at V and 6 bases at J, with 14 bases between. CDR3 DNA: TGTGCCTGGAGTGTAGCGGCGGGGTTGGCTGAAGCTTTCTTT. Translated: CAWSVAAGLAEAFF.

The CDR3 spells CASSLAQGAEQYF. DNA for the CDR3: TGCGCCAGCAGCTTGGCGCAGGGCGCCGAGCAGTACTTC. The rearrangement links TRBV5-1 to TRBJ2-7; TRBD1 might be the D (5 bases). Per germline, CDR1 SGHRS and CDR2 YFSETQ. Trimming left V 0 bases short and J 6 bases short, with 10 bases between. The CDR3 extends over 13 amino acids.

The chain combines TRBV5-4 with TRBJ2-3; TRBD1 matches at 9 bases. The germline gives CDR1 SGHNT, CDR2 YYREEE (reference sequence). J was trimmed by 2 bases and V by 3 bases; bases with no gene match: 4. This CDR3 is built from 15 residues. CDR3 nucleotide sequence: TGTGCCAGCAGCTACGGACAGGGGCTCACAGATACGCAGTATTTT. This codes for CASSYGQGLTDTQYF.

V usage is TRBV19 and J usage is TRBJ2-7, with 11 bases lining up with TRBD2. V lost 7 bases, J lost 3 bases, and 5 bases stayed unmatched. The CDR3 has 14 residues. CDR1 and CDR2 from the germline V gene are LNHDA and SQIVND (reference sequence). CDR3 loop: CASNPGTSGYEQYF. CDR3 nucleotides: TGTGCCAGTAACCCAGGGACTAGCGGCTACGAGCAGTACTTC.

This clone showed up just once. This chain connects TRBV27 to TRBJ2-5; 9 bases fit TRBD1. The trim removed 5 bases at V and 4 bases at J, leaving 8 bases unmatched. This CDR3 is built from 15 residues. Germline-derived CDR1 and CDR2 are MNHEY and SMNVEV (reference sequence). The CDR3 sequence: CASSPTGGSGETQYF. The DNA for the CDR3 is TGTGCCAGCAGTCCGACAGGGGGTAGTGGAGAGACCCAGTACTTC.

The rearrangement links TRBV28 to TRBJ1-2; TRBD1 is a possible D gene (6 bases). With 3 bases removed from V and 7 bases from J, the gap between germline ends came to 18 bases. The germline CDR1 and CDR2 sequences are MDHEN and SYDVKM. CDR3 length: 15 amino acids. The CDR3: CASSFQTKTGSGYTF. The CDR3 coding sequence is TGTGCCAGCAGTTTCCAGACTAAAACAGGGTCTGGCTACACCTTC.

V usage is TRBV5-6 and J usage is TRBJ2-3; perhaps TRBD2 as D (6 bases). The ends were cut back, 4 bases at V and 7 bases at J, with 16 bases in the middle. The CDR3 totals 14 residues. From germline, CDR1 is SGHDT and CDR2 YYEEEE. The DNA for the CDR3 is TGTGCCAGCAGCGACGGGACTGCTCTATATACGCAGTATTTT. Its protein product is CASSDGTALYTQYF.

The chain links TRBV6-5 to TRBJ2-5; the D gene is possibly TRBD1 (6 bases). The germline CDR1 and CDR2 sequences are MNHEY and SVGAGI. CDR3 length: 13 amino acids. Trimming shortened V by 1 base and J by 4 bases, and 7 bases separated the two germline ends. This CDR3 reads CASSYLGGETQYF. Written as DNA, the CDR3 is TGTGCCAGCAGTTACTTAGGGGGAGAGACCCAGTACTTC.

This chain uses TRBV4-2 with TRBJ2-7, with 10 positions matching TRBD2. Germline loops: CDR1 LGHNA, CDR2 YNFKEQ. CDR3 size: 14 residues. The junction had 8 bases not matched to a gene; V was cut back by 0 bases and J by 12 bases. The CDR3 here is CASSQDFLAGVLYF. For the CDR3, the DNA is TGTGCCAGCAGCCAAGATTTCCTAGCGGGAGTGTTGTACTTC.

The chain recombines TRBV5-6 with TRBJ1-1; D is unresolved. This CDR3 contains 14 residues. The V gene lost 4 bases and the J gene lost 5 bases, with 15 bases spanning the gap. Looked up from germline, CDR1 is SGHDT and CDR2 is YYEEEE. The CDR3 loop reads CASSPGGWGTEAFF. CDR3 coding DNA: TGTGCCAGCAGCCCGGGAGGATGGGGTACTGAAGCTTTCTTT.

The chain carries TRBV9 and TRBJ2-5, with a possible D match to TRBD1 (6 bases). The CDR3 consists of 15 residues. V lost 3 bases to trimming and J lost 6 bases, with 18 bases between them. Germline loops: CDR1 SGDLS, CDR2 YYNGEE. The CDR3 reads CASSADGQFGQTQYF. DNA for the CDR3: TGTGCCAGCAGCGCCGACGGACAGTTTGGACAGACCCAGTACTTC. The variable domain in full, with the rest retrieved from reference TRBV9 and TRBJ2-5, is DSGVTQTPKHLITATGQRVTLRCSPRSGDLSVYWYQQSLDQGLQFLIQYYNGEERAKGNILERFSAQQFPDLHSELNLSSLELGDSALYFCASSADGQFGQTQYFGPGTRLLVL.

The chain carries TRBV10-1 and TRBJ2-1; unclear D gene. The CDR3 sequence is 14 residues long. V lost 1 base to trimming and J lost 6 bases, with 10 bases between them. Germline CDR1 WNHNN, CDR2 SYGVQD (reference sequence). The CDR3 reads CASSEFELGNEQFF. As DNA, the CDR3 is TGCGCCAGCAGTGAGTTCGAGTTGGGCAATGAGCAGTTCTTC.